This TCR beta chain was sequenced in a study of cytomegalovirus exposure and HLA in healthy donors. Samples came from healthy bone marrow donors. Use of 60 Vbeta and 13 Jbeta primers characterized the PCR. The data were produced by immunoSEQ multiplex PCR, yet TCRdb's version contains in-frame clones alone and is incomplete. The listing records 96,000 or so clones. V was clipped by 3 bases and J by 8 bases; unmatched bases: 10. This CDR3 is built from 16 residues. Germline lookup yields CDR1 SGHTA and CDR2 FQGTGA. The material sequenced was PBMCs. This TCR came from a woman in her twenties or thirties in good health and CMV-seronegative. This chain links TRBV7-3 with TRBJ2-1; 10 bases are shared with TRBD2. The CDR3, as DNA: TGTGCCAGCAGCTTCGGGCCAGCGGGGGGGCAGGATGAGCAGTTCTTC. Translation gives CASSFGPAGGQDEQFF.